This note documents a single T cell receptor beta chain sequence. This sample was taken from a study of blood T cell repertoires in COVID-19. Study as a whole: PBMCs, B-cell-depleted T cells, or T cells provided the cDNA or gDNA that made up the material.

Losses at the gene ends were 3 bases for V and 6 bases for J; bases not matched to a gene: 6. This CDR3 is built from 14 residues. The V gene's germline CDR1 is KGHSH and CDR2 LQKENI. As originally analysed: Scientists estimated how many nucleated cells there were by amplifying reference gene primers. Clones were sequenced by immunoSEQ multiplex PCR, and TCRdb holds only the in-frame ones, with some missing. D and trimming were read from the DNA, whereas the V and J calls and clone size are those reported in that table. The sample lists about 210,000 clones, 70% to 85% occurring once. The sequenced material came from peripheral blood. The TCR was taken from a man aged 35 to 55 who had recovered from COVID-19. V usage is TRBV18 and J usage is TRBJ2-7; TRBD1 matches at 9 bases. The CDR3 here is CASSPGTGKAEQYF. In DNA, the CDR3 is TGTGCCAGCTCACCCGGGACAGGGAAGGCCGAGCAGTACTTC.